This T cell receptor beta chain was profiled in a study of cytomegalovirus exposure and HLA in healthy donors. Study-level points and caveats: Cytomegalovirus status, reportedly, was diagnosed with high specificity and sensitivity by the classifier. Later analysis identified a missense DCLRE1C variant that was linked to TCR beta V- and J-gene trimming.

The PCR made use of 60 Vbeta and 13 Jbeta primers. Here immunoSEQ multiplex PCR was the method, and the copy in TCRdb shows in-frame clones only, minus some. This table has some 77,000 clones, about four fifths appearing once. The germline V gene has CDR1 SEHNR and CDR2 FQNEAQ (reference sequence). The CDR3 sequence is 16 residues long. About this clone: The antigen remains unidentified. Its ends do not fully match the called genes, so a read error is possible.

The receptor was derived from a man in his fifties in good health and CMV-seropositive. The sample consisted of PBMCs. The chain uses TRBV7-9 and TRBJ2-5, with TRBD2 matching 9 bases. The CDR3 loop is CSSSLGGLGLAETQYF. In DNA, the CDR3 is TGTTCCAGCAGCTTAGGGGGACTGGGACTAGCCGAGACCCAGTACTTC.